A selection of T cell receptor beta chains follows, all from one sample in a study of OX40 agonist ivuxolimab in advanced cancers. Only in-frame clones appear in the TCRdb table, and some are missing; sequencing was by immunoSEQ multiplex PCR. The sample includes more than 75,000 clones, 80% to 90% of them seen just once. Specimen: CD4+ or CD8+ T cells sorted from blood, collected in a trial of the OX40 agonist ivuxolimab. These receptors were collected from an adult with an advanced solid tumor such as melanoma, head and neck, liver or kidney cancer. Each CDR3 is given with its conserved first and last residue. The order of the fields is clone size, D gene, V gene, J gene, CDR3 protein, CDR3 DNA. A D gene is named only where the DNA matches it firmly. Clone sizes are given selectively: once, few, many, or a class where the clone is expanded.

-	TRBD2	TRBV5-6	TRBJ2-2	CASSLGLAGVRELFF	TGTGCCAGCAGCTTGGGGCTAGCGGGAGTTCGGGAGCTGTTTTTT
-	TRBD2	TRBV9	TRBJ2-4	CASSKGLEKAKNIQYF	TGTGCCAGCAGCAAGGGACTAGAAAAAGCCAAAAACATTCAGTACTTC
-	-	TRBV6-6	TRBJ1-3	CASGGADSGNTIYF	TGTGCCAGCGGCGGGGCTGACTCTGGAAACACCATATATTTT
-	-	TRBV6-1	TRBJ1-1	CASSEGRVSISMNTEAFF	TGTGCCAGCAGTGAGGGGAGGGTTTCAATATCCATGAACACTGAAGCTTTCTTT
-	-	TRBV5-1	TRBJ2-7	CASSYQDLPGSYEQYF	TGCGCCAGCAGCTACCAGGACCTCCCCGGGTCCTACGAGCAGTACTTC
once	-	TRBV19	TRBJ1-1	CASSMLGYTEAFF	TGTGCCAGTAGTATGCTCGGGTACACTGAAGCTTTCTTT
-	-	TRBV5-1	TRBJ1-3	CASRTGSGNTIYF	TGCGCCAGCAGAACAGGCTCTGGAAACACCATATATTTT
-	-	TRBV18	TRBJ2-7	CASSPMGGADSYEQYF	TGTGCCAGCTCACCAATGGGGGGGGCCGACTCCTACGAGCAGTACTTC
few	TRBD1	TRBV6-1	TRBJ2-7	CASSPSWGTGHEQYF	TGTGCCAGCAGTCCAAGTTGGGGGACAGGACACGAGCAGTACTTC
-	-	TRBV11-3	TRBJ2-1	CASSLDPPLYNEQFF	TGTGCCAGCAGCTTAGATCCCCCGCTGTACAATGAGCAGTTCTTC
-	TRBD2	TRBV5-1	TRBJ2-1	CASSLARVAGGRVYPEQFF	TGCGCCAGCAGCTTGGCCAGGGTAGCGGGGGGGCGTGTTTATCCTGAGCAGTTCTTC
-	-	TRBV12-2	TRBJ1-2	CASRGQGASLPYGYTF	TGTGCAAGTCGGGGACAGGGGGCGTCTCTCCCCTATGGCTACACCTTC
-	TRBD1	TRBV6-1	TRBJ1-2	CASSHQGAGGYTF	TGTGCCAGCAGTCATCAGGGGGCTGGTGGCTACACCTTC
few	-	TRBV11-2	TRBJ1-4	CASSLGRFSADLEKLFF	TGTGCCAGCAGCTTAGGTCGTTTCTCGGCAGACCTTGAAAAACTGTTTTTT
-	TRBD1	TRBV6-5	TRBJ2-7	CASSSGTGGYEQYF	TGTGCCAGCAGTTCCGGGACAGGGGGCTACGAGCAGTACTTC
-	-	TRBV6-6	TRBJ1-5	CASTKGRGGNQPQHF	TGTGCCAGCACCAAGGGACGAGGAGGCAATCAGCCCCAGCATTTT
-	-	TRBV5-8	TRBJ1-2	CASTSRQAVNYGYTF	TGTGCCAGCACCTCTAGACAGGCTGTAAACTATGGCTACACCTTC
few	TRBD1	TRBV6-5	TRBJ1-5	CASRGLTGKAQPQHF	TGTGCCAGCAGGGGACTGACAGGGAAAGCTCAGCCCCAGCATTTT
-	-	TRBV6-5	TRBJ2-7	CASSYSILNRVREQYF	TGTGCCAGCAGTTACTCGATTCTCAACAGGGTGCGCGAGCAGTACTTC
once	TRBD1	TRBV15	TRBJ1-1	CATSREGAPNTEAFF	TGTGCCACCAGCAGGGAGGGGGCCCCAAACACTGAAGCTTTCTTT
-	-	TRBV6-1	TRBJ2-1	CASRRVGNEQFF	TGTGCCAGCAGGAGGGTAGGAAATGAGCAGTTCTTC
-	-	TRBV7-2	TRBJ1-1	CASSPDRLNTEAFF	TGTGCCAGCAGCCCGGACAGATTGAACACTGAAGCTTTCTTT
-	-	TRBV7-2	TRBJ1-3	CASSPRDIGFGNTIYF	TGTGCCAGCAGCCCCCGGGACATAGGGTTTGGAAACACCATATATTTT
-	-	TRBV5-6	TRBJ1-2	CASSSDKGPSNYGYTF	TGTGCCAGCAGCTCAGACAAGGGCCCCAGTAACTATGGCTACACCTTC
-	-	TRBV15	TRBJ2-2	CATSKVDRELFF	TGTGCCACCAGCAAGGTGGACCGGGAGCTGTTTTTT
-	TRBD1	TRBV5-6	TRBJ2-1	CASSLRDRGEYNEQFF	TGTGCCAGCAGCTTGAGGGACAGGGGAGAGTACAATGAGCAGTTCTTC
-	-	TRBV6-1	TRBJ1-1	CASRAWGGLNTEAFF	TGTGCCAGCAGGGCTTGGGGGGGTTTGAACACTGAAGCTTTCTTT
-	TRBD1	TRBV27	TRBJ2-7	CASSLQGANYEQYF	TGTGCCAGCAGTTTACAGGGGGCAAACTACGAGCAGTACTTC